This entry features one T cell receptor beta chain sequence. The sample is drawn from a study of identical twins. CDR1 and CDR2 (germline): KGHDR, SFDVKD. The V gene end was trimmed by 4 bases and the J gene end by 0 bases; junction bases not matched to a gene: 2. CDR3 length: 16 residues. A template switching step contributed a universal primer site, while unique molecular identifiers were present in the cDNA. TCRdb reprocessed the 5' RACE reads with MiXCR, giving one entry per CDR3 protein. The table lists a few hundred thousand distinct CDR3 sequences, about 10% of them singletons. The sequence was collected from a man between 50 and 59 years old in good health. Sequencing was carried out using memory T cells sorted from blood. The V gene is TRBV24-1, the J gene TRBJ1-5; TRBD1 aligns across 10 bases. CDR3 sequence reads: CATSEGQGHSNQPQHF. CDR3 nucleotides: TGTGCCACCAGTGAGGGACAGGGGCATAGCAATCAGCCCCAGCATTTT.